This T cell receptor (beta chain) was identified in a study of PD-1 blockade in classical Hodgkin lymphoma. As regards this clone: Its target is not known.

Study outcomes and limitations: As was reported, newly diagnosed patients showed lower baseline TCR diversity than healthy donors did. There remain no defined causes for the repertoire differences, which possibly reflect disease activity or prior therapy.

V was clipped by 5 bases and J by 2 bases, with 20 bases between them. Germline V CDR1 and CDR2: SGHTA, FQGNSA. The CDR3 has 17 residues. This table comes from immunoSEQ multiplex PCR, and its TCRdb copy is limited to in-frame clones, with some not included. The table records tens of thousands of clones, more than 75% of them present only once. Time point meaning: newly diagnosed, previously untreated cHL patient sample. Comparison used PBMCs from newly diagnosed, untreated classical Hodgkin lymphoma. The source is a human donor with classical Hodgkin lymphoma. The source material was peripheral blood mononuclear cells (PBMCs). The V call is TRBV7-2, the J call TRBJ2-3, with D unclear. In DNA form, the CDR3 reads TGTGCCAGCAGCCCCCTATTTTGGACGCCCTCCACAGATACGCAGTATTTT. Encoded protein: CASSPLFWTPSTDTQYF.